Described below is a single TCR beta chain sequence and its context. The antigen remains undetermined. The data belong to a study of persistence of HIV-infected CD4 T cells. Cells were stimulated with overlapping HIV-1 Gag 15-mer peptides. Responding CD4+ T cells were sorted by upregulation of both CD40 ligand and CD69. This was the immunoSEQ version 4 assay in survey mode. Template was genomic DNA at 8 to 10 ng/uL, with up to about 1 ug used per sample. Here immunoSEQ multiplex PCR was the method, and the copy in TCRdb shows in-frame clones only, minus some. The data show 13,000 or so clones, 60% to 80% seen once. Trimming shortened V by 7 bases and J by 3 bases, and 12 bases separated the two germline ends. From germline, CDR1 is SNHLY and CDR2 FYNNEI. The CDR3 sequence is 14 residues long.

This sequence joins TRBV2 and TRBJ2-2; D is uncertain. Sequencing was performed on CD4+ T cells sorted from PBMCs after approximately 19-hour stimulation, taken from a patient who received antiretroviral therapy. This receptor was obtained from an adult man with HIV who was CMV-seropositive. CDR3 DNA sequence: TGTGCCAGCACCGGGCAGGTATACACCGGGGAGCTGTTTTTT. Translating it yields CASTGQVYTGELFF. Together with reference TRBV2 and TRBJ2-2, the CDR3 gives the full variable domain: EPEVTQTPSHQVTQMGQEVILRCVPISNHLYFYWYRQILGQKVEFLVSFYNNEISEKSEIFDDQFSVERPDGSNFTLKIRSTKLEDSAMYFCASTGQVYTGELFFGEGSRLTVL.